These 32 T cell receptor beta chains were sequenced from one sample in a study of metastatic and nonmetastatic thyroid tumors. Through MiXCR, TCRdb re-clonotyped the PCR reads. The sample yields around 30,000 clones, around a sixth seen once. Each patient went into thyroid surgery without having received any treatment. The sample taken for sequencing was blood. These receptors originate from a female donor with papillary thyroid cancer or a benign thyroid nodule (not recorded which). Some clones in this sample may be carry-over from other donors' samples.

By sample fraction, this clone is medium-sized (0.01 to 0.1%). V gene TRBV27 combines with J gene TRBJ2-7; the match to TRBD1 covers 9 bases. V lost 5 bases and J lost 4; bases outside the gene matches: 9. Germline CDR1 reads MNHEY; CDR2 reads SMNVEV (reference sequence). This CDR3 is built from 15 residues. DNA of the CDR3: TGTGCCAGCAGTCTCACCGGGACAGGGATTTACGAGCAGTACTTC. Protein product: CASSLTGTGIYEQYF.

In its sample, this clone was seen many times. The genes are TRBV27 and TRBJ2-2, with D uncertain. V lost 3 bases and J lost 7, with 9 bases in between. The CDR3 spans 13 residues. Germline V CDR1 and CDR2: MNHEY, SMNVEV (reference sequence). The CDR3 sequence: CASSLRRFGELFF. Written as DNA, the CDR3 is TGTGCCAGCAGTTTGAGAAGGTTCGGGGAGCTGTTTTTT.

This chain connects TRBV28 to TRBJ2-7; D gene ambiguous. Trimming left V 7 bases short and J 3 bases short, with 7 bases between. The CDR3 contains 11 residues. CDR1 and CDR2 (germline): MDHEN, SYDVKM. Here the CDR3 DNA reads TGTGCCAGCACCTCCCTCTACGAGCAGTACTTC. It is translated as CASTSLYEQYF.

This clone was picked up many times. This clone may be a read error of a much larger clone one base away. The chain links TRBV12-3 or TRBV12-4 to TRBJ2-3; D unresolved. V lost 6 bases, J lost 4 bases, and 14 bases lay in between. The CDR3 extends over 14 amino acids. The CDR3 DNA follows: TGTGCCAGCAGCCCCGGCGCCGAGGCAGATACGCAGTATTTT. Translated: CASSPGAEADTQYF.

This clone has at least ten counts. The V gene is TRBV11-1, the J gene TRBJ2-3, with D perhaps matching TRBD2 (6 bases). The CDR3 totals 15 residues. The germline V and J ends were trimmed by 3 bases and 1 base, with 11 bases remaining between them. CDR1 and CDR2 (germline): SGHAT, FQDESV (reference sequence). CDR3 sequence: CASSFGASGTDTQYF. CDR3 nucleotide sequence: TGTGCCAGCAGCTTTGGAGCTAGCGGCACAGATACGCAGTATTTT.

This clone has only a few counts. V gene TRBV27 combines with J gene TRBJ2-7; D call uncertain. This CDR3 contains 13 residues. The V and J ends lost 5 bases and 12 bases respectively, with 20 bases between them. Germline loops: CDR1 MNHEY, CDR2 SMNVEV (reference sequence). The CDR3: CASSPHLSILAYF. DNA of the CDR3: TGTGCCAGCAGTCCCCATCTCTCTATCTTGGCGTACTTC.

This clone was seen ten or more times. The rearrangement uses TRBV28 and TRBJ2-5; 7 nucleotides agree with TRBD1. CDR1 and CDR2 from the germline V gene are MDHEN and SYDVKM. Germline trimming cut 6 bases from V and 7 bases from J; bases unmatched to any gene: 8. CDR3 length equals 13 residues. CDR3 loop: CASSPTGLGTQYF. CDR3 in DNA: TGTGCCAGCAGCCCGACAGGGTTGGGGACCCAGTACTTC.

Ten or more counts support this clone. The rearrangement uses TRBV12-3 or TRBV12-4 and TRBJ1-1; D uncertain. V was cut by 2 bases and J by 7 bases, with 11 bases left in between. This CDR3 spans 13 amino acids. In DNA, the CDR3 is TGTGCCAGCAGTTTATCTCTGGGCGGTGAAGCTTTCTTT. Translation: CASSLSLGGEAFF.

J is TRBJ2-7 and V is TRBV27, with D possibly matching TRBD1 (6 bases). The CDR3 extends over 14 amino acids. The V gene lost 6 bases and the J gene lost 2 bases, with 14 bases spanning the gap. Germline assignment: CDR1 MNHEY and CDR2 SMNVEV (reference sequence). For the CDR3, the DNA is TGTGCCAGCAGCTTAGGGCAGGGGCCCTACGAGCAGTACTTC. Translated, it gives CASSLGQGPYEQYF.

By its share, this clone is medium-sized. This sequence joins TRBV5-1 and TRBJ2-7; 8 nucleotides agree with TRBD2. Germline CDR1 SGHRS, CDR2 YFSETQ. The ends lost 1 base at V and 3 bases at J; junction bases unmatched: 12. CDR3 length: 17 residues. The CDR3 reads CASSLRTSKQFHYEQYF. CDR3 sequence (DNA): TGCGCCAGCAGCTTGCGGACTAGCAAACAGTTCCACTACGAGCAGTACTTC.

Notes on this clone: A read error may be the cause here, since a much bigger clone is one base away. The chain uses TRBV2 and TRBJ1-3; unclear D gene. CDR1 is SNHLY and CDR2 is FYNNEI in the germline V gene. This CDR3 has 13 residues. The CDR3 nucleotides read TGTGCCGGCAGGATGCTCGAGGGAAACACCATATATTTT. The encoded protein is CAGRMLEGNTIYF. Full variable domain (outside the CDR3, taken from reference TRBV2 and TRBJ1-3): EPEVTQTPSHQVTQMGQEVILRCVPISNHLYFYWYRQILGQKVEFLVSFYNNEISEKSEIFDDQFSVERPDGSNFTLKIRSTKLEDSAMYFCAGRMLEGNTIYFGEGSWLTVV.

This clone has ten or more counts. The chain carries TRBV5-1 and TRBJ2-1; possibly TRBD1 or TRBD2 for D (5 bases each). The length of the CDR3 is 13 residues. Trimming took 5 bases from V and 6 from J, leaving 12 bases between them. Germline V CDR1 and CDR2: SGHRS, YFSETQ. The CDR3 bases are TGCGCCAGCAGACCGGGACCGCTCAATGAGCAGTTCTTC. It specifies CASRPGPLNEQFF.

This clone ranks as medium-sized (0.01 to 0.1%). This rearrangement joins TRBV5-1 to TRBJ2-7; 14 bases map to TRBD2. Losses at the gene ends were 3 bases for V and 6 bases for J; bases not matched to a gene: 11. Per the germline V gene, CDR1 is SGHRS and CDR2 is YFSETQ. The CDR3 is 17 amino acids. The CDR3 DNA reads TGCGCCAGCAGCTACCAACAGCCGGGACTAGCGGGAGCCGAGCAGTACTTC. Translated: CASSYQQPGLAGAEQYF.

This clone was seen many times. This chain's CDR3 is CASSQDLGWETQYF. The CDR3 region has the DNA TGCGCCAGCAGCCAAGATCTGGGGTGGGAGACCCAGTACTTC. V is TRBV4-1 and J is TRBJ2-5; D is unclear. This CDR3 is built from 14 residues. Trimming pared 0 bases from V and 5 bases from J, leaving 10 bases between. CDR1 MGHRA and CDR2 YSYEKL come from the germline V gene.

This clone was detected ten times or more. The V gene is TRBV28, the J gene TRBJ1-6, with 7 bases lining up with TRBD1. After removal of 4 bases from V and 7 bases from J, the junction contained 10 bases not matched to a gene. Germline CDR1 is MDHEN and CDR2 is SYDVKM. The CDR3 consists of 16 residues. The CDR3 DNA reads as TGTGCCAGCAGTTCCAGACAGGGAGGATGGAATTCACCCCTCCACTTT. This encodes CASSSRQGGWNSPLHF.

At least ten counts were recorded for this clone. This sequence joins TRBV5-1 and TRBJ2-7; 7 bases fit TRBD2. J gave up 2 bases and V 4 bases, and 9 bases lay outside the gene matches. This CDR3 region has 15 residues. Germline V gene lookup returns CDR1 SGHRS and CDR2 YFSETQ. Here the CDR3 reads CASSPRDYPTYEQYF. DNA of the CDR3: TGCGCCAGCAGCCCCCGGGACTACCCCACCTACGAGCAGTACTTC.

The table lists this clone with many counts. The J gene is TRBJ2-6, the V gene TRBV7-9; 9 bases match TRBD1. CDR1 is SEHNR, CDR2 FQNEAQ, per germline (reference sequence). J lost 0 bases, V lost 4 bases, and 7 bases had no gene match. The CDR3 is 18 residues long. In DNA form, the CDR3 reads TGTGCCAGCAGCTCGACCGGGACAGGGAGCTCTGGGGCCAACGTCCTGACTTTC. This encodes CASSSTGTGSSGANVLTF.

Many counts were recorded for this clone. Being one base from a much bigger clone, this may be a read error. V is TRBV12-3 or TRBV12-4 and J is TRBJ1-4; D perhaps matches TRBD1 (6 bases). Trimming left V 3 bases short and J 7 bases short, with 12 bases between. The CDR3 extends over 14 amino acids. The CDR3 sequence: CASSLGGGGEKLFF. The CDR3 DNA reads TGTGCCAGCAGTTTGGGGGGGGGCGGTGAAAAACTGTTTTTT.

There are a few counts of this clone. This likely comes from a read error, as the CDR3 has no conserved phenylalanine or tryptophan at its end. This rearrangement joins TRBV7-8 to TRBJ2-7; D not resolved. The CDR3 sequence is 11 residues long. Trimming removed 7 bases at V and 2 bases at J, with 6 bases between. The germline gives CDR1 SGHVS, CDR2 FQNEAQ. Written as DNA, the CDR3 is TGTGCCAGCACGGTTGCCTACGAGCAGTACCTC. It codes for CASTVAYEQYL.

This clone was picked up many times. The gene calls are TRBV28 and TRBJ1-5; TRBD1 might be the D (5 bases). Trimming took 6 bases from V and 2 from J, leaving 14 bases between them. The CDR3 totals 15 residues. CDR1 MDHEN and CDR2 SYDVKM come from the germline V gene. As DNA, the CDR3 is TGTGCCAGCAGGAACGGGGGTACAGGCAATCAGCCCCAGCATTTT. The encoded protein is CASRNGGTGNQPQHF.

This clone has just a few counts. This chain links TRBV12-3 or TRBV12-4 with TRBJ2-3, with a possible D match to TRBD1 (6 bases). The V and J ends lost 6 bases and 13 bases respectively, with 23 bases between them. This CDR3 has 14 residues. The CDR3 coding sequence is TGTGCCAGCAGACGAGGGGGATTCACAGATACAAAGTATTTT. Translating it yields CASRRGGFTDTKYF.

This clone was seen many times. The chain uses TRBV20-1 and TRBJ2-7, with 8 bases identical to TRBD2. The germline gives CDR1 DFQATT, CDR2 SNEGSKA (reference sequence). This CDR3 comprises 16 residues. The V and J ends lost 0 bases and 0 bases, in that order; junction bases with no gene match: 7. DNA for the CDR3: TGCAGTGCTAGAGAGGGAGCGGGAGCAACCTCCTACGAGCAGTACTTC. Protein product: CSAREGAGATSYEQYF.

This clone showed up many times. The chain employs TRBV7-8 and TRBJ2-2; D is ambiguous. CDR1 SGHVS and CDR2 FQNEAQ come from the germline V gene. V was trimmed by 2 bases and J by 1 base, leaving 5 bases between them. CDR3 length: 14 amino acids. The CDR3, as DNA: TGTGCCAGCAGCTTACCAGGGAACACCGGGGAGCTGTTTTTT. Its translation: CASSLPGNTGELFF.

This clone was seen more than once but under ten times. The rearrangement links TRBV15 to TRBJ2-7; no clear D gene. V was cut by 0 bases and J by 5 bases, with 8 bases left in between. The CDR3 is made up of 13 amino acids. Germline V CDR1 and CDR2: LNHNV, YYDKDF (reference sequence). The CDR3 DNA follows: TGTGCCACCAGCAGAGATTTAAGGAACGAGCAGTACTTC. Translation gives CATSRDLRNEQYF.

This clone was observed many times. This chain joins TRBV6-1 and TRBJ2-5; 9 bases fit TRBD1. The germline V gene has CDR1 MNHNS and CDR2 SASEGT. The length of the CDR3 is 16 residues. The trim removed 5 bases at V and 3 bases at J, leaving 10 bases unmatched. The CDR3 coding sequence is TGTGCCAGCAGTAAGAGTAGGACAGGGGAGAAAGAGACCCAGTACTTC. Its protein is CASSKSRTGEKETQYF.

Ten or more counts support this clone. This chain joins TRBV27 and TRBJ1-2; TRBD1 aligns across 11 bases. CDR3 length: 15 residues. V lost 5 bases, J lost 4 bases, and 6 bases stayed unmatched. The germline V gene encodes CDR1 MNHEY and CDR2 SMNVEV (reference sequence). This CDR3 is CASSLGQGAVYGYTF. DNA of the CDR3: TGTGCCAGCAGTCTAGGACAGGGGGCGGTCTATGGCTACACCTTC.

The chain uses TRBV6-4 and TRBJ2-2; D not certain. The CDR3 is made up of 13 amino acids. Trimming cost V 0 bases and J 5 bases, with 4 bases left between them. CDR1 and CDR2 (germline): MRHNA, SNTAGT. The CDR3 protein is CASSDSGTGELFF. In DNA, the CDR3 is TGTGCCAGCAGTGACTCGGGGACCGGGGAGCTGTTTTTT.

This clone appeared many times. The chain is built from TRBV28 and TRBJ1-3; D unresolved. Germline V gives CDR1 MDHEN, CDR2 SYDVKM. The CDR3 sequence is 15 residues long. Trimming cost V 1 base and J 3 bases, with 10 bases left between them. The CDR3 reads CASSLSGVFGNTIYF. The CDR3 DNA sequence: TGTGCCAGCAGTTTATCTGGGGTATTTGGAAACACCATATATTTT.

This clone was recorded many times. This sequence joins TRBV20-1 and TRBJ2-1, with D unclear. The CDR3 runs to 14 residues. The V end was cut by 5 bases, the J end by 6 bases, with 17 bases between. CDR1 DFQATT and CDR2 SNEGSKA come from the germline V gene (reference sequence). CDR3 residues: CSAPGPAPSNEQFF. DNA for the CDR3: TGCAGTGCTCCCGGCCCGGCACCGAGCAATGAGCAGTTCTTC.

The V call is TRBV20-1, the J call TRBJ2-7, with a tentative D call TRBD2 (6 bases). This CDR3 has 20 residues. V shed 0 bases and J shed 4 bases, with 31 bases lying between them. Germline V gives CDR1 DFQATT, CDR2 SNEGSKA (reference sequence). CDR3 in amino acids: CSARDLGDSETSRMRYEQYF. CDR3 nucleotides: TGCAGTGCTAGAGATCTTGGGGACTCCGAGACGTCCAGGATGAGATACGAGCAGTACTTC.

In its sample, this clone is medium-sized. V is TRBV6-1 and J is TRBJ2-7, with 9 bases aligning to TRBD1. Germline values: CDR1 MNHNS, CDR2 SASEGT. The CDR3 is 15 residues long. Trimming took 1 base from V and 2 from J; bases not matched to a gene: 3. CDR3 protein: CASSEGTGVTYEQYF. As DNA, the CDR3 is TGTGCCAGCAGTGAAGGGACAGGGGTCACCTACGAGCAGTACTTC.

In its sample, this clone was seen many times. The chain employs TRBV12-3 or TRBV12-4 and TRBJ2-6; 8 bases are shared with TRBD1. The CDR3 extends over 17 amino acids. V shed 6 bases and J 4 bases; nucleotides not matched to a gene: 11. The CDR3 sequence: CASRVGTGISGANVLTF. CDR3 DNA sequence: TGTGCCAGCAGAGTCGGGACAGGAATCTCCGGGGCCAACGTCCTGACTTTC.